What follows are 14 T cell receptor beta chains derived from one specimen sequenced in a study of CD8+ T cells in alopecia areata. Reverse transcribed after extraction, RNA yielded cDNA as the sequencing template. The method was immunoSEQ multiplex PCR; TCRdb's version includes in-frame clones alone and lacks a portion of them. This sample has 6,500 to 8,000 clones, with around 60% found just once. Treatment reported: oral pan-JAK inhibitor, 5-10 mg twice daily. Researchers took lesional scalp punch biopsies and peripheral blood from people who were alopecia areata patients. The specimen comprised skin, sampled at week 4, from a patient treated with tofacitinib. Every receptor here comes from a human donor with alopecia areata.

This chain links TRBV6-6 with TRBJ2-7; 8 bases are a match to TRBD2. The CDR3 length is 14 residues. The germline V gene has CDR1 MNHNY and CDR2 SVGAGI (reference sequence). Trimming removed 5 bases from V and 2 bases from J; junction bases left unmatched: 5. CDR3 residues: CASSHSGNPYEQYF. CDR3 in DNA: TGTGCCAGCAGTCATAGCGGGAACCCCTACGAGCAGTACTTC.

The chain is built from TRBV18 and TRBJ1-5; 7 bases are a match to TRBD1. Per germline, CDR1 KGHSH and CDR2 LQKENI. The CDR3 consists of 17 residues. V lost 3 bases and J lost 0; bases outside the gene matches: 8. CDR3 in DNA: TGTGCCAGCTCACCCGGGACAGACTACCTTAGCAATCAGCCCCAGCATTTT. Translated, it gives CASSPGTDYLSNQPQHF.

This clone has a handful of counts. This rearrangement joins TRBV30 to TRBJ2-7, with 9 bases identical to TRBD2. Germline-derived CDR1 and CDR2 are GTSNPN and SVGIG (reference sequence). Trimming at V came to 0 bases and at J to 7 bases, leaving 7 bases not matched to a gene. The CDR3 is made up of 14 amino acids. CDR3 residues: CAWSVTSGYVEQYF. As DNA, the CDR3 is TGTGCCTGGAGTGTAACTAGCGGGTATGTTGAGCAGTACTTC.

The gene calls are TRBV6-6 and TRBJ2-7; D not certain. CDR1 is MNHNY and CDR2 is SVGAGI in the germline V gene (reference sequence). V gave up 2 bases and J gave up 3 bases, with 11 bases separating them. This CDR3 is built from 14 residues. CDR3 in amino acids: CASSYRPSIYEQYF. CDR3 DNA sequence: TGTGCCAGCAGTTACCGGCCGAGCATCTACGAGCAGTACTTC.

This clone has just a few counts. V usage is TRBV7-8 and J usage is TRBJ2-7; D possibly uses TRBD1 or TRBD2 (5 bases each). This CDR3 contains 15 residues. Germline CDR1 reads SGHVS; CDR2 reads FQNEAQ. Trimming shortened V by 0 bases and J by 2 bases, and 11 bases separated the two germline ends. DNA of the CDR3: TGTGCCAGCAGCTTAGCAGGGGCGCGGGCCTACGAGCAGTACTTC. It codes for CASSLAGARAYEQYF.

The chain recombines TRBV5-1 with TRBJ1-1; D is uncertain. This CDR3 has 14 residues. Germline V lookup: CDR1 SGHRS, CDR2 YFSETQ. The V end lost 4 bases, the J end lost 2 bases, and 12 bases lay between the germline ends. The CDR3 loop reads CASSPKVINTEAFF. The CDR3 DNA reads TGCGCCAGCAGCCCAAAGGTCATCAACACTGAAGCTTTCTTT. The variable domain in full, with the rest retrieved from reference TRBV5-1 and TRBJ1-1, is KAGVTQTPRYLIKTRGQQVTLSCSPISGHRSVSWYQQTPGQGLQFLFEYFSETQRNKGNFPGRFSGRQFSNSRSEMNVSTLELGDSALYLCASSPKVINTEAFFGQGTRLTVV.

This chain links TRBV7-9 with TRBJ2-5; D is possibly TRBD2 (5 bases). The assigned J gene may be wrong: the sequence end matches TRBJ2-7 better. CDR3 length: 13 residues. CDR1 is SEHNR, CDR2 FQNEAQ, per germline (reference sequence). CDR3 in DNA: TGTGCCAGCAGCTCTCAACGGGGTCACGAGCAGTACTTC. Its protein is CASSSQRGHEQYF.

This sequence joins TRBV7-9 and TRBJ2-7; D gene uncertain. Trimming left V 4 bases short and J 2 bases short, with 12 bases between. The CDR3 runs 14 residues. Per the germline V gene, CDR1 is SEHNR and CDR2 is FQNEAQ (reference sequence). CDR3 sequence (DNA): TGTGCCAGCAGCTCCCGGTACAGACCCTACGAGCAGTACTTC. Translated, it gives CASSSRYRPYEQYF.

This clone rates as medium-sized (0.01 to 0.1%). The J gene is TRBJ2-2, the V gene TRBV6-5; D uncertain. CDR3 size: 11 residues. The V end lost 4 bases, the J end lost 6 bases, and 3 bases lay between the germline ends. Germline CDR1 reads MNHEY; CDR2 reads SVGAGI. The CDR3 DNA follows: TGTGCCAGCAGTTCCTCCGGGGAGCTGTTTTTT. Amino acid sequence: CASSSSGELFF.

This chain joins TRBV7-9 and TRBJ1-4; D ambiguous. From germline, CDR1 is SEHNR and CDR2 FQNEAQ (reference sequence). Trimming removed 4 bases from V and 8 bases from J, with 11 bases in between. CDR3 length equals 13 residues. Here the CDR3 reads CASSWVGGEKLFF. The CDR3 DNA follows: TGTGCCAGCAGCTGGGTAGGAGGCGAAAAACTGTTTTTT.

The chain uses TRBV7-2 and TRBJ2-5; 9 bases map to TRBD2. Germline V gene sequence: CDR1 SGHTA, CDR2 FQGNSA. The J segment lost 5 bases and the V segment lost 4 bases, leaving 14 bases of the junction unmatched. This CDR3 is 17 amino acids long. CDR3 amino acids: CASSSPRGSGSLETQYF. The CDR3 DNA is TGTGCCAGCAGCTCACCCCGGGGTAGCGGGAGTCTGGAGACCCAGTACTTC.

This clone showed up just a few times. This chain links TRBV4-2 with TRBJ2-7, with TRBD2 identical over 10 bases. The CDR3 has 16 amino acids. V shed 0 bases and J 2 bases; nucleotides not matched to a gene: 4. Germline lookup yields CDR1 LGHNA and CDR2 YNFKEQ. In nucleotides, the CDR3 is TGTGCCAGCAGCCAAGATGAAAGCGGGGGGGCCTACGAGCAGTACTTC. Translation: CASSQDESGGAYEQYF.

The rearrangement links TRBV5-1 to TRBJ1-1; 7 bases align to TRBD1. V dropped 3 bases and J dropped 0; count of bases not matched to a gene: 5. The CDR3 contains 15 residues. The germline CDR1 and CDR2 sequences are SGHRS and YFSETQ. CDR3: CASSSGQAMNTEAFF. The CDR3 DNA is TGCGCCAGCAGCTCCGGACAGGCCATGAACACTGAAGCTTTCTTT.

The chain is built from TRBV6-5 and TRBJ2-1, with TRBD2 identical over 12 bases. Germline V CDR1 and CDR2: MNHEY, SVGAGI. The CDR3 is made up of 14 amino acids. Losses at the gene ends were 6 bases for V and 8 bases for J; bases not matched to a gene: 5. CDR3 sequence reads: CASSERLAGDEQFF. The CDR3 DNA follows: TGTGCCAGCAGCGAAAGACTAGCGGGAGATGAGCAGTTCTTC.